These T cell receptor beta chains were read from a single sample in a study of blood T cells in healthy people across ages. TCRdb recomputed calls from the 5' RACE reads with MiXCR, one row per CDR3 protein. The table shows roughly 730,000 distinct CDR3 sequences, with just over 55% occurring only once. The sequenced material came from blood. These TCRs come from a man in his forties in good health. Each CDR3 is given with its conserved first and last residue. The D gene is left open where the match is weak. A row's size may be missing; if present it is once, few, many or a size class.

CDR3aa,CDR3nt,j_gene,abundance,d_gene,v_gene
CAIGTEDQPQHF,TGTGCCATTGGGACAGAAGATCAGCCCCAGCATTTT,TRBJ1-5,NA,TRBD1,TRBV10-3
CASSPSIRGYTF,TGTGCCAGCAGCCCAAGTATCCGGGGCTACACCTTC,TRBJ1-2,few,NA,TRBV28
CASSYRMFGSTDTQYF,TGTGCCAGCAGTTACCGGATGTTCGGAAGCACAGATACGCAGTATTTT,TRBJ2-3,NA,NA,TRBV6-5
CASSLPGLGTEANVLTF,TGTGCCAGCAGCTTGCCGGGGCTAGGGACTGAGGCCAACGTCCTGACTTTC,TRBJ2-6,NA,NA,TRBV7-8
CASSRKVSNQPQHF,TGTGCCAGCAGCCGGAAAGTGAGCAATCAGCCCCAGCATTTT,TRBJ1-5,NA,NA,TRBV4-2
CASSEPGRSEAFF,TGTGCCAGCAGTGAACCCGGGAGGAGTGAAGCTTTCTTT,TRBJ1-1,once,NA,TRBV25-1
CASSQDPGLASEQFF,TGCGCCAGCAGCCAAGATCCGGGACTAGCAAGTGAGCAGTTCTTC,TRBJ2-1,NA,TRBD2,TRBV4-1
CATRPDRGRDNIQYF,TGTGCCACCAGACCGGACCGCGGGCGGGATAACATTCAGTACTTC,TRBJ2-4,NA,NA,TRBV10-3
CASSQAKGTVPYNEQFF,TGTGCCAGCAGCCAAGCCAAGGGGACGGTCCCCTACAATGAGCAGTTCTTC,TRBJ2-1,NA,NA,TRBV4-2
CASSPIATLENTEAFF,TGTGCCAGCAGCCCGATTGCAACCCTGGAGAACACTGAAGCTTTCTTT,TRBJ1-1,NA,NA,TRBV14
CASSHTGVYGYTF,TGTGCCAGCAGCCACACAGGGGTTTATGGCTACACCTTC,TRBJ1-2,NA,TRBD1,TRBV14
CASSLSRWDTQYF,TGTGCCAGCAGCTTATCTAGGTGGGATACGCAGTATTTT,TRBJ2-3,NA,NA,TRBV7-2